This T cell receptor (beta chain) appears in the sequencing data of a study of T cell responses to AZD1222 COVID-19 vaccine. Whole-study findings and limits: Repertoires were sampled only after the peak T cell response. Unmutated variant regions are reportedly the target of nearly half of TCRs that are spike-specific. After two AZD1222 doses, spike-specific TCR breadth and depth rose versus day 0.

Worth noting for this clone: As yet, its antigen is unknown.

The repertoire was sequenced with immunoSEQ multiplex PCR; TCRdb's copy has only in-frame clones and lacks some. The data hold some 73,000 clones, with roughly nine tenths observed a single time. The CDR3 contains 13 residues. V lost 4 bases and J lost 8; bases outside the gene matches: 8. Per the germline V gene, CDR1 is SGHDT and CDR2 is YYEEEE. This receptor was obtained from an adult who received the AZD1222 COVID-19 vaccine. The specimen comprised peripheral blood, sampled 28 days after the second AZD1222 dose. The rearrangement links TRBV5-6 to TRBJ1-2, with 7 bases matching TRBD1. CDR3 protein: CASSAGTERGYTF. The DNA for the CDR3 is TGTGCCAGCAGCGCTGGGACAGAGAGGGGCTACACCTTC.